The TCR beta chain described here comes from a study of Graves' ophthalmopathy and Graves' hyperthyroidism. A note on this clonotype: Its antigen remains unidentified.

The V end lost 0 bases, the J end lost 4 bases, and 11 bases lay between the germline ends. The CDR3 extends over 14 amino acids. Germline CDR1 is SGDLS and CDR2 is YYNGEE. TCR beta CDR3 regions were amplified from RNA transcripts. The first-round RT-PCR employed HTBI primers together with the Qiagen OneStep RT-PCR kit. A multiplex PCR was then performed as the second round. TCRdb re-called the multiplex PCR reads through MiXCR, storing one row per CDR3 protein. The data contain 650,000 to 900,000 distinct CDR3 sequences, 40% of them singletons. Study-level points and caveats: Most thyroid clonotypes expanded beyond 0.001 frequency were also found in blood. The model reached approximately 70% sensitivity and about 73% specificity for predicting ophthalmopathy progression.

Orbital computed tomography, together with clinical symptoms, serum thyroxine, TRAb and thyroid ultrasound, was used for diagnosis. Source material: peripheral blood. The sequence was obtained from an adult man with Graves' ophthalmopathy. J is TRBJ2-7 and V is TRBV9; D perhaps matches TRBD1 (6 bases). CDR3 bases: TGTGCCAGCAGCGTAGGGACAGCGGCGTACGAGCAGTACTTC. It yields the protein CASSVGTAAYEQYF.